What follows are 31 T cell receptor beta chains derived from one specimen sequenced in a study of human T cells and chemical hapten exposure. TCRdb passed the RACE reads through MiXCR, listing each CDR3 protein once. The sample carries some 59,000 distinct CDR3 sequences, roughly 12% recorded once. Time point meaning: pre-sensitization, week 0. Treatment noted: therapeutic diphenylcyclopropenone sensitization with weekly scalp DPC. The source was whole blood, collected in connection with sensitization to the hapten diphenylcyclopropenone (DPC). These receptors were collected from a woman aged 40 to 50 with alopecia areata. Some clones in this sample may be carry-over from other donors' samples.

V and J are TRBV11-2 and TRBJ1-1; D unclear. Germline V gene lookup returns CDR1 SGHAT and CDR2 FQNNGV. The CDR3 contains 14 residues. V was trimmed by 5 bases and J by 0 bases, leaving 10 bases between them. The CDR3 region has the DNA TGTGCCAGCAGCCTACGGGTCCTGAACACTGAAGCTTTCTTT. Protein sequence: CASSLRVLNTEAFF.

In its sample, this clonotype was seen a few times. The rearrangement uses TRBV18 and TRBJ2-3; TRBD2 aligns across 14 bases. The CDR3 is 16 amino acids. Per germline, CDR1 KGHSH and CDR2 LQKENI. The J segment lost 4 bases and the V segment lost 4 bases, leaving 4 bases of the junction unmatched. The CDR3: CASSLGLAGAADTQYF. CDR3 nucleotide sequence: TGTGCCAGCTCACTGGGACTAGCGGGAGCCGCAGATACGCAGTATTTT.

This chain links TRBV18 with TRBJ2-7, with a tentative D call TRBD1 (5 bases). Trimming stripped 1 base from V and 0 bases from J, with 7 bases between. Germline-derived CDR1 and CDR2 are KGHSH and LQKENI. The CDR3 has 14 residues. This chain's CDR3 is CASSPRQTSYEQYF. The CDR3 DNA is TGTGCCAGCTCACCACGACAGACCTCCTACGAGCAGTACTTC.

This clonotype was seen many times. The chain joins TRBV7-8 to TRBJ2-4; D is uncertain. Trimming took 5 bases from V and 9 from J, leaving 17 bases between them. CDR1 is SGHVS, CDR2 FQNEAQ, per germline. CDR3 length equals 14 residues. As DNA, the CDR3 is TGTGCCAGCAGCACGGCAGGCCAAGGAAGCATTCAGTACTTC. Protein sequence: CASSTAGQGSIQYF.

This clonotype was detected many times. The chain has TRBV27 and TRBJ2-7; D call uncertain. The V and J ends lost 8 bases and 2 bases respectively, with 10 bases between them. The CDR3 length is 12 residues. Germline CDR1 and CDR2: MNHEY and SMNVEV (reference sequence). CDR3 coding DNA: TGTGCCAGCTCCCGGTCGCCCTACGAGCAGTACTTC. Its protein product is CASSRSPYEQYF.

The chain employs TRBV7-2 and TRBJ2-1; no clear D. CDR3 size: 12 residues. Trimming took 4 bases from V and 4 from J, leaving 5 bases between them. Germline V gene lookup returns CDR1 SGHTA and CDR2 FQGNSA. The CDR3 region has the DNA TGTGCCAGCAGCTCCCCGTACAATGAGCAGTTCTTC. Protein sequence: CASSSPYNEQFF.

This clonotype was seen a few times. The gene calls are TRBV4-3 and TRBJ2-7; D is unclear. The CDR3 runs to 14 residues. Trimming left V 3 bases short and J 3 bases short, with 12 bases between. The V gene's germline CDR1 is LGHNA and CDR2 YSLEER. The CDR3 loop reads CASSQGERFYEQYF. Here the CDR3 DNA reads TGCGCCAGCAGCCAGGGTGAACGATTCTACGAGCAGTACTTC.

This clonotype was seen at least ten times. This chain links TRBV28 with TRBJ2-5; 9 bases match TRBD1. V lost 2 bases to trimming and J lost 2 bases; unmatched junction nucleotides: 6. This CDR3 is built from 16 residues. CDR1 is MDHEN, CDR2 SYDVKM, per germline. CDR3 sequence: CASSLGTTGGQETQYF. CDR3 coding DNA: TGTGCCAGCAGTTTAGGGACGACAGGGGGGCAAGAGACCCAGTACTTC. Supplemented by reference TRBV28 and TRBJ2-5, the full variable domain reads DVKVTQSSRYLVKRTGEKVFLECVQDMDHENMFWYRQDPGLGLRLIYFSYDVKMKEKGDIPEGYSVSREKKERFSLILESASTNQTSMYLCASSLGTTGGQETQYFGPGTRLLVL.

This chain links TRBV11-2 with TRBJ2-5, with 7 bases matching TRBD2. V shed 8 bases, J shed 0 bases, and the junction held 6 bases outside the gene matches. In germline, CDR1 is SGHAT, CDR2 FQNNGV. There are 14 residues in the CDR3. CDR3 protein: CASEAGRYQETQYF. The CDR3 DNA reads as TGTGCCAGCGAAGCGGGGAGATACCAAGAGACCCAGTACTTC.

This clonotype has only a few counts. V is TRBV3-1 and J is TRBJ2-7; 12 bases map to TRBD2. Germline V gives CDR1 LGHDT, CDR2 YNNKEL (reference sequence). J lost 6 bases, V lost 4 bases, and 4 bases had no gene match. The CDR3 is made up of 14 amino acids. CDR3 protein: CASSLLAGGREQYF. In nucleotides, the CDR3 is TGTGCCAGCAGCCTACTAGCGGGGGGCCGCGAGCAGTACTTC.

V is TRBV19 and J is TRBJ1-2, with TRBD1 matching 8 bases. CDR1 is LNHDA and CDR2 is SQIVND in the germline V gene (reference sequence). With 8 bases clipped from V and 7 bases from J, the junction kept 12 bases outside the gene matches. This CDR3 region has 14 residues. The CDR3 sequence is CASHPADRVGGYTF. The CDR3 DNA follows: TGTGCCAGTCATCCCGCGGACAGGGTTGGTGGCTACACCTTC.

This clonotype has just a few counts. CDR3 amino acids: CASSSRRGSTDTQYF. DNA of the CDR3: TGTGCCAGCAGCAGTAGGCGGGGTTCGACAGATACGCAGTATTTT. The J gene is TRBJ2-3, the V gene TRBV6-2 or TRBV6-3; perhaps TRBD2 as D (6 bases). Per germline, CDR1 MNHEY and CDR2 SVGEGT. V was trimmed by 6 bases and J by 3 bases, leaving 16 bases between them. The CDR3 totals 15 residues.

This clonotype was observed at least ten times. The chain joins TRBV6-1 to TRBJ2-2; D unclear. The germline gives CDR1 MNHNS, CDR2 SASEGT. V was shortened by 5 bases and J by 6 bases, with 13 bases between the two germline ends. The CDR3 sequence is 14 residues long. Written as DNA, the CDR3 is TGTGCCAGCAGTAATCTGAGGTCCGCCGGGGAGCTGTTTTTT. Translating gives CASSNLRSAGELFF.

This clonotype was picked up many times. The chain has TRBV12-3 or TRBV12-4 and TRBJ1-1, with D maybe TRBD1 (5 bases). This CDR3 comprises 11 residues. V gave up 8 bases and J gave up 5 bases, with 9 bases separating them. The CDR3 loop is CASREGTEAFF. Written as DNA, the CDR3 is TGTGCCAGCCGGGAGGGGACTGAAGCTTTCTTT.

V usage is TRBV7-2 and J usage is TRBJ2-3; 9 bases match TRBD2. Trimming removed 8 bases from V and 5 bases from J; junction bases left unmatched: 8. From germline, CDR1 is SGHTA and CDR2 FQGNSA. The CDR3 has 14 residues. CDR3 sequence (DNA): TGTGCCAGCGGGCGGCGGGGGGGCCTAGATACGCAGTATTTT. Translation: CASGRRGGLDTQYF.

The chain couples TRBV12-3 or TRBV12-4 to TRBJ2-1; the match to TRBD2 covers 16 bases. After removal of 6 bases from V and 10 bases from J, the junction contained 6 bases not matched to a gene. The length of the CDR3 is 15 residues. CDR3 protein: CASSRGTSGRGEQFF. CDR3 nucleotide sequence: TGTGCCAGCAGCCGAGGGACTAGCGGGAGGGGGGAGCAGTTCTTC.

This clonotype was seen a few times. This chain links TRBV6-2 or TRBV6-3 with TRBJ2-7; TRBD2 matches 9 bases. This CDR3 comprises 16 residues. V shed 8 bases and J 3 bases; nucleotides not matched to a gene: 14. Per germline, CDR1 MNHEY and CDR2 SVGEGT. The CDR3 here is CASYDGLAGKNYEQYF. The CDR3 DNA reads as TGTGCCAGCTATGATGGGCTAGCGGGGAAAAACTACGAGCAGTACTTC.

By proportion, this clonotype is medium-sized. The chain uses TRBV27 and TRBJ1-1; D is perhaps TRBD1 (5 bases). V was trimmed by 2 bases and J by 1 base, leaving 11 bases between them. Germline CDR1 MNHEY, CDR2 SMNVEV (reference sequence). The length of the CDR3 is 15 residues. Written as DNA, the CDR3 is TGTGCCAGCAGTTTACAGGGACTCAGGAACACTGAAGCTTTCTTT. Translated, it gives CASSLQGLRNTEAFF.

This clonotype was detected a few times. The CDR3 DNA sequence: TGTGCCAGCAGTTCCCCGGGGACCGGGGAGCTGTTTTTT. Amino acid sequence: CASSSPGTGELFF. This chain links TRBV12-3 or TRBV12-4 with TRBJ2-2; possibly TRBD2 for D (5 bases). The V end was cut by 4 bases, the J end by 5 bases, with 8 bases between. This CDR3 has 13 amino acids.

This clonotype showed up many times. The J gene is TRBJ1-3, the V gene TRBV7-2; weak D call: TRBD1 (6 bases). Germline-derived CDR1 and CDR2 are SGHTA and FQGNSA. The ends were cut back, 4 bases at V and 0 bases at J, with 10 bases in the middle. The CDR3 has 15 amino acids. Here the CDR3 reads CASSSDRNSGNTIYF. CDR3 DNA sequence: TGTGCCAGCAGCTCGGACAGAAACTCTGGAAACACCATATATTTT.

The chain recombines TRBV29-1 with TRBJ1-1; D is uncertain. Trimming took off 4 bases at V and 0 bases at J, with 9 bases between the two ends. In germline, CDR1 is SQVTM, CDR2 ANQGSEA. This CDR3 has 13 residues. The CDR3 spells CSVAGKLNTEAFF. DNA for the CDR3: TGCAGCGTTGCCGGAAAATTGAACACTGAAGCTTTCTTT.

This clonotype occurred a few times. The J gene is TRBJ2-1, the V gene TRBV7-8; the D gene is possibly TRBD2 (6 bases). The V end was cut by 2 bases, the J end by 1 base, with 15 bases between. The CDR3 is made up of 17 amino acids. Looked up from germline, CDR1 is SGHVS and CDR2 is FQNEAQ. CDR3 in amino acids: CASSLPRGLGSYNEQFF. The CDR3 region has the DNA TGTGCCAGCAGCTTACCGCGGGGATTAGGATCCTACAATGAGCAGTTCTTC.

Regarding this clonotype: At one of its ends the junction is not consistent with the germline gene, which may arise from a read error. The chain recombines TRBV12-3 or TRBV12-4 with TRBJ1-1; D might be TRBD1 (5 bases). The length of the CDR3 is 14 residues. CDR3 loop: CASSSRGANAEAFF. CDR3 DNA: TGTGCCAGCAGTTCAAGGGGCGCGAACGCTGAAGCTTTCTTT.

This clonotype was detected ten times or more. V and J are TRBV7-8 and TRBJ2-1; 8 positions match TRBD1. The CDR3 extends over 17 amino acids. J was trimmed by 8 bases and V by 0 bases; bases with no gene match: 12. The germline V gene has CDR1 SGHVS and CDR2 FQNEAQ. The CDR3 sequence: CASSLAHRDRLRDEQFF. The CDR3 coding sequence is TGTGCCAGCAGCTTAGCTCACCGGGACAGGCTTCGGGATGAGCAGTTCTTC.

This clonotype occurred a few times. The chain uses TRBV11-2 and TRBJ2-5; 7 nucleotides align to TRBD2. V was clipped by 5 bases and J by 2 bases; unmatched bases: 11. CDR1 is SGHAT, CDR2 FQNNGV, per germline. The CDR3 covers 16 residues. CDR3 amino acids: CASSPRWAGDQETQYF. The CDR3 nucleotides read TGTGCCAGCAGCCCCCGGTGGGCGGGAGATCAAGAGACCCAGTACTTC. The complete variable domain, with remaining parts taken from reference TRBV11-2 and TRBJ2-5, reads EAGVAQSPRYKIIEKRQSVAFWCNPISGHATLYWYQQILGQGPKLLIQFQNNGVVDDSQLPKDRFSAERLKGVDSTLKIQPAKLEDSAVYLCASSPRWAGDQETQYFGPGTRLLVL.

The V call is TRBV18, the J call TRBJ2-7; no firm D call. The germline CDR1 and CDR2 sequences are KGHSH and LQKENI. V was pared by 1 base and J by 0 bases, with 7 bases between. The CDR3 loop spans 14 amino acids. CDR3 region: CASSPRPNSYEQYF. In DNA form, the CDR3 reads TGTGCCAGCTCACCACGGCCCAACTCCTACGAGCAGTACTTC.

A few counts support this clonotype. J is TRBJ1-1 and V is TRBV29-1; TRBD1 aligns across 8 bases. This CDR3 has 13 amino acids. The trim removed 8 bases at V and 6 bases at J, leaving 11 bases unmatched. Germline lookup yields CDR1 SQVTM and CDR2 ANQGSEA. CDR3 region: CSPGRGTGAEAFF. CDR3 DNA sequence: TGCAGCCCGGGGAGGGGGACAGGCGCTGAAGCTTTCTTT.

V usage is TRBV6-2 or TRBV6-3 and J usage is TRBJ2-5; 7 nucleotides agree with TRBD2. The CDR3 has 16 amino acids. Germline V gives CDR1 MNHEY, CDR2 SVGEGT. After removal of 4 bases from V and 2 bases from J, the junction contained 10 bases not matched to a gene. Written as DNA, the CDR3 is TGTGCCAGCAGTTTCGAAGCGGGGCGTCCTCAAGAGACCCAGTACTTC. It is translated as CASSFEAGRPQETQYF.

The chain is built from TRBV3-1 and TRBJ2-1, with 12 bases aligning to TRBD2. The V segment lost 3 bases and the J segment 5 bases; nucleotides outside the gene matches: 5. Germline CDR1 reads LGHDT; CDR2 reads YNNKEL (reference sequence). The CDR3 runs to 16 residues. CDR3 in DNA: TGTGCCAGCAGCCAGACGGGACTAGCGGGTAACAATGAGCAGTTCTTC. Translating it yields CASSQTGLAGNNEQFF.

There are a few counts of this clonotype. The rearrangement joins TRBV9 to TRBJ1-1; tentatively, D is TRBD1 (5 bases). The CDR3 is 17 residues long. V dropped 4 bases and J dropped 0 bases, with 19 bases sitting between them. In germline, CDR1 is SGDLS, CDR2 YYNGEE. The DNA of the CDR3 is TGTGCCAGCAGCCGGGAAGGGGCCGTACATGTGAACACTGAAGCTTTCTTT. Translation: CASSREGAVHVNTEAFF.

There are many counts of this clonotype. The chain has TRBV3-1 and TRBJ1-2; D possibly corresponds to TRBD1 (6 bases). Germline V CDR1 and CDR2: LGHDT, YNNKEL (reference sequence). V was trimmed by 6 bases and J by 4 bases, leaving 12 bases between them. The CDR3 contains 13 residues. CDR3 coding DNA: TGTGCCAGCAGTCACGACAGGATCTATGGCTACACCTTC. Protein sequence: CASSHDRIYGYTF.